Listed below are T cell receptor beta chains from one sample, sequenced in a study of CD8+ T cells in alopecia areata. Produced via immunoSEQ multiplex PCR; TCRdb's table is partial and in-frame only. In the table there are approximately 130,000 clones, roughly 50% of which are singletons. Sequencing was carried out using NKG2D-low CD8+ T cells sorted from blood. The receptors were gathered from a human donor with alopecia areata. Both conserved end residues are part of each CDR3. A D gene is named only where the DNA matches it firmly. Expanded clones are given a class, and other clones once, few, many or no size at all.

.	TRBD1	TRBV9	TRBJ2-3	CASSVEGTGDTQYF	TGTGCCAGCAGCGTAGAGGGGACAGGAGATACGCAGTATTTT
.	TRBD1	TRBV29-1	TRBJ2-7	CSVEGQGPNEQYF	TGCAGCGTTGAGGGACAGGGCCCCAACGAGCAGTACTTC
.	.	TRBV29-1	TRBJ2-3	CSVEGSLNRGDSTDTQYF	TGCAGCGTTGAGGGCAGCCTCAATAGAGGGGACAGCACAGATACGCAGTATTTT
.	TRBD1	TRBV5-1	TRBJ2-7	CASSLDRVEQYF	TGCGCCAGCAGCTTAGACAGGGTCGAGCAGTACTTC
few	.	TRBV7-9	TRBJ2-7	CASSQQGSYEQYF	TGTGCCAGCAGCCAACAGGGATCCTACGAGCAGTACTTC
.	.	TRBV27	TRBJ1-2	CASSSGQIYGYTF	TGTGCCAGCAGTTCAGGTCAGATCTATGGCTACACCTTC
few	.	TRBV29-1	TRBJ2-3	CSVEARGSATDTQYF	TGCAGCGTTGAAGCCAGGGGATCGGCCACAGATACGCAGTATTTT
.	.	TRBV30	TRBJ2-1	CAWKDVYRHNEQFF	TGTGCCTGGAAAGATGTGTACAGGCACAATGAGCAGTTCTTC
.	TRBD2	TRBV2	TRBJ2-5	CASSEWTSGSQETQYF	TGTGCCAGCAGTGAGTGGACTAGCGGGAGTCAAGAGACCCAGTACTTC
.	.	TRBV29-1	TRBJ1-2	CSAEGEKYGYTF	TGCAGCGCGGAGGGGGAGAAATATGGCTACACCTTC
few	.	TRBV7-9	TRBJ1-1	CASSFGGNEAFF	TGTGCCAGCAGCTTCGGGGGAAATGAAGCTTTCTTT
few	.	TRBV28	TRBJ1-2	CASSTVKGYTF	TGTGCCAGCAGCACGGTAAAAGGCTACACCTTC
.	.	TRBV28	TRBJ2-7	CASSYSYEQYF	TGTGCCAGCAGTTACTCCTACGAGCAGTACTTC
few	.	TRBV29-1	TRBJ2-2	CSVVSQNTGELFF	TGCAGCGTTGTATCCCAGAACACCGGGGAGCTGTTTTTT
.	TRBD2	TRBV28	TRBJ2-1	CASSFRAGRANEQFF	TGTGCCAGCAGTTTTAGAGCCGGGAGGGCCAATGAGCAGTTCTTC
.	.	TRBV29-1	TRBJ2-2	CSAEIDTGELFF	TGCAGCGCGGAGATTGACACCGGGGAGCTGTTTTTT
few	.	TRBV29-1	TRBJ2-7	CSVGKGVLGEQYF	TGCAGCGTTGGAAAAGGGGTCCTAGGAGAGCAGTACTTC
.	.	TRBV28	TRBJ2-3	CASSQRDTQYF	TGTGCCAGCAGTCAAAGAGATACGCAGTATTTT
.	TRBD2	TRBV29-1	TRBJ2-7	CSVVSWTSGYEQYF	TGCAGCGTTGTCTCATGGACTAGCGGCTACGAGCAGTACTTC
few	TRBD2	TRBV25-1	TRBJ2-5	CASSVLAQETQYF	TGTGCCAGCAGTGTACTAGCGCAAGAGACCCAGTACTTC
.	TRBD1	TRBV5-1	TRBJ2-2	CATRQGDGTGELFF	TGCGCCACCCGACAGGGGGATGGCACCGGGGAGCTGTTTTTT
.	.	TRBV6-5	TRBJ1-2	CASSYAANYGYTF	TGTGCCAGCAGTTACGCAGCTAACTATGGCTACACCTTC
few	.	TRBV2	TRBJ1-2	CASCLGANYGYTF	TGTGCCAGCTGTCTCGGGGCTAACTATGGCTACACCTTC
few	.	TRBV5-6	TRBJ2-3	CASSTLGPLGRADTQYF	TGTGCCAGCAGCACCTTGGGCCCCCTTGGGCGGGCAGATACGCAGTATTTT
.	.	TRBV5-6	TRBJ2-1	CASSLEIRNEQFF	TGTGCCAGCAGCCTAGAAATACGCAATGAGCAGTTCTTC
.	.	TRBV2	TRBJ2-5	CASSDGSLGTQYF	TGTGCCAGCAGTGATGGTAGTCTTGGGACCCAGTACTTC
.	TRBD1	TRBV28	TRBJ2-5	CASSLMEDRGETQYF	TGTGCCAGCAGTTTGATGGAGGACAGGGGAGAGACCCAGTACTTC
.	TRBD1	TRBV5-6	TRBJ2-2	CASSFGTGETGELFF	TGTGCCAGCAGCTTCGGGACAGGGGAGACCGGGGAGCTGTTTTTT
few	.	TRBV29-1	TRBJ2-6	CSVAGTASGANVLTF	TGCAGCGTTGCAGGCACCGCCTCTGGGGCCAACGTCCTGACTTTC
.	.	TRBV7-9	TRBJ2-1	CASSSRRDSRNEQFF	TGTGCCAGCAGCTCCCGACGGGACTCACGAAATGAGCAGTTCTTC
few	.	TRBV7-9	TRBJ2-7	CASSFGQYEQYF	TGTGCCAGCAGCTTCGGACAGTACGAGCAGTACTTC
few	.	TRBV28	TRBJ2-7	CASSDTDQYF	TGTGCCAGCAGTGATACAGACCAGTACTTC
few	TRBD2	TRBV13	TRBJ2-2	CASSPWTSGGASGELFF	TGTGCCAGCAGCCCTTGGACTAGCGGGGGGGCATCCGGGGAGCTGTTTTTT
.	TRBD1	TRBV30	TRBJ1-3	CAWNQGASGNTIYF	TGTGCCTGGAATCAGGGGGCCTCTGGAAACACCATATATTTT
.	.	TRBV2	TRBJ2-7	CASSDSGIREQYF	TGTGCCAGCAGTGATTCGGGAATCAGGGAGCAGTACTTC
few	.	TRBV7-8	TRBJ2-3	CASSPERGPDTQYF	TGTGCCAGCAGCCCCGAGCGAGGCCCAGATACGCAGTATTTT
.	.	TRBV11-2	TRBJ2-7	CASSVHRVHEQYF	TGTGCCAGCAGCGTACACAGGGTGCACGAGCAGTACTTC
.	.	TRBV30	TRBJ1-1	CAWSDSMSEAFF	TGTGCCTGGAGTGACAGTATGAGTGAAGCTTTCTTT
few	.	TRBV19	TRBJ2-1	CATTRAEEQFF	TGTGCCACGACTAGGGCGGAGGAGCAGTTCTTC
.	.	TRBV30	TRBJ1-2	CAWSESNYGYTF	TGTGCCTGGAGCGAGAGTAACTATGGCTACACCTTC
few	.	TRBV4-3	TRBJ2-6	CASSQDDGSGANVLTF	TGCGCCAGCAGCCAAGATGACGGCTCTGGGGCCAACGTCCTGACTTTC
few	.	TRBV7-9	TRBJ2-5	CATEAPRKETQYF	TGTGCGACCGAGGCTCCCAGGAAAGAGACCCAGTACTTC
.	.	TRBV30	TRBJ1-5	CAWSVPRVGNQPQHF	TGTGCCTGGAGTGTACCGAGGGTCGGCAATCAGCCCCAGCATTTT
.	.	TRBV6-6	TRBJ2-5	CASSPFSSGTQYF	TGTGCCAGCAGTCCCTTCTCCAGCGGGACCCAGTACTTC
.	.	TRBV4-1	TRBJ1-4	CASSPRTEITTNEKLFF	TGCGCCAGCAGCCCCCGGACAGAAATTACAACTAATGAAAAACTGTTTTTT
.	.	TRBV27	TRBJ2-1	CASSLGLYNEQFF	TGTGCCAGCAGTTTAGGTCTTTACAATGAGCAGTTCTTC
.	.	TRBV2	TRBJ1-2	CASGGYGYTF	TGTGCCAGCGGAGGTTATGGCTACACCTTC
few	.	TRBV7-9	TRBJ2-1	CASSSPLTRGNNEQFF	TGTGCCAGCAGCTCCCCCCTTACTAGGGGGAACAATGAGCAGTTCTTC
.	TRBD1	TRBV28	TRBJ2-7	CASSIRTGPREQYF	TGTGCCAGCAGTATAAGGACAGGGCCGCGGGAGCAGTACTTC
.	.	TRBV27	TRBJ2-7	CASSPEVFYEQYF	TGTGCCAGCAGTCCCGAGGTCTTCTACGAGCAGTACTTC
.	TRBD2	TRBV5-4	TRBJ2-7	CASSAYAGTSGTSSYEQYF	TGTGCCAGCAGCGCGTACGCCGGGACTAGCGGGACCAGCTCCTACGAGCAGTACTTC
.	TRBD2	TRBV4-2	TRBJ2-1	CASSQGLASSYNEQFF	TGTGCCAGCAGCCAAGGACTAGCGAGCTCCTACAATGAGCAGTTCTTC
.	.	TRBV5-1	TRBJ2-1	CASSGDESSYNEQFF	TGCGCCAGCAGTGGGGACGAAAGCTCCTACAATGAGCAGTTCTTC
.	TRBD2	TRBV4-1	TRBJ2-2	CASSPELTSAGELFF	TGCGCCAGCAGCCCAGAATTGACTAGCGCCGGGGAGCTGTTTTTT